These 14 T cell receptor beta chains originate from one sample sequenced in a study of post-analysis software for immune sequencing data. Notes on the study in general: The five TRBV segments detected at higher frequency in patients than in controls included TRBV5-6, TRBV5-1 and TRBV20-1.

TCR beta cDNA libraries had unique molecular identifiers. TCRdb independently ran MiXCR on the PCR reads; one entry per CDR3 protein. The data hold 350,000 to 450,000 distinct CDR3 sequences, with approximately 42% observed a single time. The antigens of these receptors remain unknown. The sequencing sample was made of blood. Receptors originate from a girl aged 2 to 9 with multiple sclerosis.

This clonotype occurred a few times. This rearrangement joins TRBV20-1 to TRBJ2-7; tentatively, D is TRBD1 (5 bases). V was pared by 0 bases and J by 4 bases, with 16 bases between. There are 15 residues in the CDR3. Germline V CDR1 and CDR2: DFQATT, SNEGSKA (reference sequence). This CDR3 reads CSARDLSGPLYEQYF. The CDR3 coding sequence is TGCAGTGCTAGAGATCTGTCAGGGCCCTTATACGAGCAGTACTTC.

V gene TRBV15 combines with J gene TRBJ1-1; 7 bases fit TRBD1. With V trimmed by 5 bases and J by 4 bases, 13 bases remained unmatched. The CDR3 covers 16 residues. From germline, CDR1 is LNHNV and CDR2 YYDKDF (reference sequence). The CDR3 region is CATSLDFGTAVTEAFF. In nucleotides, the CDR3 is TGTGCCACCAGCCTAGACTTCGGGACAGCAGTCACTGAAGCTTTCTTT.

Sample share makes this clonotype medium-sized. This chain links TRBV7-8 with TRBJ2-7, with D possibly called TRBD1 or TRBD2 (6 bases each). The CDR3 covers 17 residues. V gave up 1 base and J gave up 2 bases, with 18 bases separating them. CDR1 is SGHVS, CDR2 FQNEAQ, per germline. The CDR3 DNA reads TGTGCCAGCAGCTTAGGTGGGGGAACAGGGACTCCCTACGAGCAGTACTTC. Amino acids: CASSLGGGTGTPYEQYF.

V usage is TRBV10-3 and J usage is TRBJ2-7; tentatively, D is TRBD1 or TRBD2 (6 bases each). Between the trimmed V and J ends, which lost 3 bases and 2 bases, there was a span of 14 bases. The germline V gene has CDR1 ENHRY and CDR2 SYGVKD. CDR3 length: 15 residues. Here the CDR3 DNA reads TGTGCCATCAGTGACGCCGGGGGCCCTACCTACGAGCAGTACTTC. Translating it yields CAISDAGGPTYEQYF.

This clonotype turned up a few times. This chain uses TRBV4-1 with TRBJ2-3; the match to TRBD1 covers 7 bases. The J segment lost 0 bases and the V segment lost 0 bases, leaving 6 bases of the junction unmatched. From germline, CDR1 is MGHRA and CDR2 YSYEKL. The CDR3 is made up of 17 amino acids. CDR3 protein: CASSQDRDSLSTDTQYF. The CDR3, as DNA: TGCGCCAGCAGCCAAGATAGGGACAGCCTCAGCACAGATACGCAGTATTTT.

V is TRBV20-1 and J is TRBJ1-2, with 7 positions matching TRBD1. The CDR3 contains 14 residues. CDR1 DFQATT and CDR2 SNEGSKA come from the germline V gene (reference sequence). With 1 base clipped from V and 0 bases from J, the junction kept 2 bases outside the gene matches. The CDR3 DNA reads as TGCAGTGCTAGAGTTCAGGGGGCTAACTATGGCTACACCTTC. Translating it yields CSARVQGANYGYTF.

The chain employs TRBV7-2 and TRBJ1-2, with D perhaps matching TRBD1 (5 bases). The CDR3 totals 13 residues. V shed 3 bases and J shed 8 bases, with 13 bases lying between them. Germline V gene sequence: CDR1 SGHTA, CDR2 FQGNSA. Written as DNA, the CDR3 is TGTGCCAGCAGCTTGTGGGAGGGGATAGGCTACACCTTC. It codes for CASSLWEGIGYTF.

This clonotype was counted between two and nine times. J is TRBJ1-1 and V is TRBV7-2, with TRBD1 identical over 7 bases. With 3 bases clipped from V and 1 base from J, the junction kept 5 bases outside the gene matches. From germline, CDR1 is SGHTA and CDR2 FQGNSA. The CDR3 is 15 residues long. The chain's CDR3 is CASSFTGTENTEAFF. The CDR3 bases are TGTGCCAGCAGCTTTACCGGGACAGAGAACACTGAAGCTTTCTTT.

This chain uses TRBV3-1 with TRBJ2-7, with D possibly being TRBD1 (7 bases). The DNA end favors TRBJ2-5, so the J call may be wrong. CDR1 and CDR2 from the germline V gene are LGHDT and YNNKEL (reference sequence). This CDR3 comprises 15 residues. CDR3 protein: CASSQSDREVETQYF. The CDR3, as DNA: TGTGCCAGCAGCCAATCCGACAGGGAGGTAGAGACCCAGTACTTC.

This chain uses TRBV30 with TRBJ1-1; the D is unclear. The germline V and J ends were trimmed by 2 bases and 6 bases, with 4 bases remaining between them. The CDR3 contains 10 residues. CDR1 is GTSNPN, CDR2 SVGIG, per germline (reference sequence). The CDR3 DNA sequence: TGTGCCTGGAGTTACTCTGAAGCTTTCTTT. Translated: CAWSYSEAFF.

In this sample, this clonotype turned up a few times. The chain recombines TRBV10-3 with TRBJ2-7; D uncertain. This CDR3 contains 13 residues. The germline V and J ends were trimmed by 4 bases and 3 bases, with 10 bases remaining between them. Germline V gene sequence: CDR1 ENHRY, CDR2 SYGVKD. CDR3 nucleotides: TGTGCCATCAGTGTCTCACATGGCTACGAGCAGTACTTC. Translation: CAISVSHGYEQYF.

The rearrangement joins TRBV20-1 to TRBJ1-2; D uncertain. Germline assignment: CDR1 DFQATT and CDR2 SNEGSKA (reference sequence). The CDR3 length is 14 residues. V shed 3 bases and J shed 6 bases, with 17 bases lying between them. The CDR3 DNA reads TGCAGTGCTAGGCTTTTACGGGAGATCGATGGCTACACCTTC. This codes for CSARLLREIDGYTF.

The genes are TRBV7-9 and TRBJ1-4; maybe TRBD1 (5 bases). Looked up from germline, CDR1 is SEHNR and CDR2 is FQNEAQ (reference sequence). The V end lost 5 bases, the J end lost 4 bases, and 26 bases lay between the germline ends. The CDR3 is 19 amino acids. Written as DNA, the CDR3 is TGTGCCAGCAGCCAGCCCCTAGGGGCCGGAACCCGCGGTAATGAAAAACTGTTTTTT. Translation gives CASSQPLGAGTRGNEKLFF.

V gene TRBV5-8 combines with J gene TRBJ1-3; a weak D match, TRBD1 (6 bases). Trimming removed 3 bases from V and 0 bases from J, with 13 bases in between. This CDR3 is built from 16 residues. Germline V gene lookup returns CDR1 SGHTS and CDR2 YDEGEE. CDR3 DNA: TGTGCCAGCAGCTCAGAGACAGGCTACTCTGGAAACACCATATATTTT. This gives the protein CASSSETGYSGNTIYF. Variable domain in full (rest from reference TRBV5-8 and TRBJ1-3): EAGVTQSPTHLIKTRGQQATLRCSPISGHTSVYWYQQALGLGLQFLLWYDEGEERNRGNFPPRFSGRQFPNYSSELNVNALELEDSALYLCASSSETGYSGNTIYFGEGSWLTVV.